This TCR beta chain was found in a study of lymphopenia after photon versus proton radiotherapy. Regarding the study as a whole: Proton therapy kept repertoires fairly stable, unlike photons, which gained effector/memory cells.

This clone was detected once. Its antigen is not identified. The repertoire was sequenced with immunoSEQ multiplex PCR; TCRdb's copy has only in-frame clones and lacks some. The sample shows about 37,000 clones, approximately 81% of them seen only once. Deletions cut 3 bases from V and 4 bases from J, with 10 bases between. The CDR3 has 13 amino acids. Looked up from germline, CDR1 is GTSNPN and CDR2 is SVGIG (reference sequence). The receptor was isolated from a man aged 45-60 years with gastric cancer. Source: peripheral blood, taken from a patient treated with photon-based radiotherapy. The chain has TRBV30 and TRBJ1-3; D remains unclear. The CDR3 here is CAWSEGRGNTIYF. The CDR3 DNA follows: TGTGCCTGGAGCGAGGGCCGAGGAAACACCATATATTTT.